The rows below give T cell receptor beta chains drawn from one sample of a study of technical replicates of blood from a handful of donors. The data were produced by immunoSEQ multiplex PCR, yet TCRdb's version contains in-frame clones alone and is incomplete. The sample gives around 84,000 clones, about 98% of which show up once; about 0.15% is in the top ten. Sequencing was carried out using T cells isolated from PBMCs. The receptors were sampled from a human donor in good health. CDR3s include the opening cysteine and the closing phenylalanine or tryptophan. D genes are given only for firm matches. The listing skips clone size in some rows; elsewhere it reads once, few, many or a size class.

D gene: NA; V gene: TRBV2; J gene: TRBJ2-7; clone size: NA; CDR3 protein: CASSEGLLRYEQYF; CDR3 DNA: TGTGCCAGCAGTGAAGGACTGCTGCGATACGAGCAGTACTTC
D gene: TRBD2; V gene: TRBV13; J gene: TRBJ2-2; clone size: NA; CDR3 protein: CASSPYGPGLAGEETGELFF; CDR3 DNA: TGTGCCAGCAGCCCATACGGTCCGGGACTAGCGGGAGAGGAGACCGGGGAGCTGTTTTTT
D gene: TRBD1; V gene: TRBV13; J gene: TRBJ2-3; clone size: once; CDR3 protein: CASKGGRVLDTQYF; CDR3 DNA: TGTGCCAGCAAAGGGGGCCGCGTTTTAGATACGCAGTATTTT
D gene: NA; V gene: TRBV6-5; J gene: TRBJ1-3; clone size: NA; CDR3 protein: CASIGDRFGNTIYF; CDR3 DNA: TGTGCCAGCATCGGCGACAGGTTCGGAAACACCATATATTTT
D gene: TRBD2; V gene: TRBV11-2; J gene: TRBJ2-1; clone size: NA; CDR3 protein: CASSLGLQDEQFF; CDR3 DNA: TGTGCCAGCAGCCTGGGACTACAGGATGAGCAGTTCTTC
D gene: NA; V gene: TRBV7-8; J gene: TRBJ1-6; clone size: NA; CDR3 protein: CASSFPRGSYNSPLHF; CDR3 DNA: TGTGCCAGCAGTTTCCCCAGGGGCTCCTATAATTCACCCCTCCACTTT
D gene: NA; V gene: TRBV27; J gene: TRBJ2-2; clone size: NA; CDR3 protein: CASRVANTGELFF; CDR3 DNA: TGTGCCAGCAGGGTAGCAAACACCGGGGAGCTGTTTTTT
D gene: NA; V gene: TRBV6-1; J gene: TRBJ1-5; clone size: NA; CDR3 protein: CASSLTSGGNQPQHF; CDR3 DNA: TGTGCCAGCAGTCTTACTAGCGGGGGCAATCAGCCCCAGCATTTT
D gene: NA; V gene: TRBV30; J gene: TRBJ1-4; clone size: NA; CDR3 protein: CAWAMGGGGGEKLFF; CDR3 DNA: TGTGCCTGGGCCATGGGAGGAGGTGGCGGAGAAAAACTGTTTTTT
D gene: NA; V gene: TRBV2; J gene: TRBJ2-3; clone size: NA; CDR3 protein: CASSEALRAGRTDTQYF; CDR3 DNA: TGTGCCAGCAGTGAAGCGCTCAGGGCAGGGCGCACAGATACGCAGTATTTT
D gene: NA; V gene: TRBV6-5; J gene: TRBJ1-4; clone size: NA; CDR3 protein: CASSYALTEKLFF; CDR3 DNA: TGTGCCAGCAGTTACGCATTAACTGAAAAGCTGTTTTTT
D gene: TRBD1; V gene: TRBV6-5; J gene: TRBJ2-7; clone size: NA; CDR3 protein: CASRTPGQEHYEQYF; CDR3 DNA: TGTGCCAGCAGGACCCCAGGACAGGAACACTACGAGCAGTACTTC
D gene: NA; V gene: TRBV4-1; J gene: TRBJ1-1; clone size: NA; CDR3 protein: CASSQVGIRGNTEAFF; CDR3 DNA: TGCGCCAGCAGCCAAGTCGGAATCAGGGGGAACACTGAAGCTTTCTTT
D gene: TRBD1; V gene: TRBV6-1; J gene: TRBJ1-5; clone size: NA; CDR3 protein: CASSATGGNQPQHF; CDR3 DNA: TGTGCCAGCAGCGCGACAGGGGGAAATCAGCCCCAGCATTTT
D gene: NA; V gene: TRBV4-1; J gene: TRBJ1-1; clone size: NA; CDR3 protein: CASSQAVGLNTVNTEAFF; CDR3 DNA: TGCGCCAGCAGCCAAGCCGTAGGACTCAATACGGTGAACACTGAAGCTTTCTTT